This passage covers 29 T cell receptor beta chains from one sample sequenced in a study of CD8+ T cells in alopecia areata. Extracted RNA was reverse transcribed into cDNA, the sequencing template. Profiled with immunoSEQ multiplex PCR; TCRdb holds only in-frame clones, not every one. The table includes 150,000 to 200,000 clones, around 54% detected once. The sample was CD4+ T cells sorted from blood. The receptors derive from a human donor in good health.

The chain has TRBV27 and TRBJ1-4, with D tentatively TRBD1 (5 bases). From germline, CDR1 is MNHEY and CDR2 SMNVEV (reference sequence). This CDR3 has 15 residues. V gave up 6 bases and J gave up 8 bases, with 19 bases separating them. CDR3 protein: CASSLRGHGGEKLFF. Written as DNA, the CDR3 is TGTGCCAGCAGCCTCCGAGGACACGGAGGGGAAAAACTGTTTTTT.

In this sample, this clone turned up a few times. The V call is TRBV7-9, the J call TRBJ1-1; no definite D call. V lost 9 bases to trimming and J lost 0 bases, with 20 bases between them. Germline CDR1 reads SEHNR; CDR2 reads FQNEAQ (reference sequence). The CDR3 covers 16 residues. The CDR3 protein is CARSRAVLTLNTEAFF. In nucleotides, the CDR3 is TGTGCCAGGAGTCGGGCCGTGTTAACATTGAACACTGAAGCTTTCTTT.

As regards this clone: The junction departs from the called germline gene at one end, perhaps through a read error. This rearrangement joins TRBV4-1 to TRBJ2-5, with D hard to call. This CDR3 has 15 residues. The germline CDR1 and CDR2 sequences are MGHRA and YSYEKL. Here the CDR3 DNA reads TGCGCCAGCAGCCCGACCTCCTTGCCCAAGGAGACCCGGTACTTC. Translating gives CASSPTSLPKETRYF.

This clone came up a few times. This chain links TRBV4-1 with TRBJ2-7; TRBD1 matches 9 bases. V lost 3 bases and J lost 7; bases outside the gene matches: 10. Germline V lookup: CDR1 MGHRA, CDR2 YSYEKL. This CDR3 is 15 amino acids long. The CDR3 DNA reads TGCGCCAGCAGCCAGCCGGGACAGGGTCGGGGAGAGCAGTACTTC. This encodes CASSQPGQGRGEQYF.

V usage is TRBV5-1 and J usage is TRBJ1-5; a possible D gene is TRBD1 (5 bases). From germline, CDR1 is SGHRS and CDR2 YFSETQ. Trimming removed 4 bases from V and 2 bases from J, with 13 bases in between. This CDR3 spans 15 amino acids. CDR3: CASSIGDGRNQPQHF. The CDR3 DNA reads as TGCGCCAGCAGCATAGGGGACGGGCGCAATCAGCCCCAGCATTTT.

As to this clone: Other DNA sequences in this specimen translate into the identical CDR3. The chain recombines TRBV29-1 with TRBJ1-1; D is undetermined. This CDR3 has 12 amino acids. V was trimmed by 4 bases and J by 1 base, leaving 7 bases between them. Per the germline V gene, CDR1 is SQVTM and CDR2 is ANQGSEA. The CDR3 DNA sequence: TGCAGCGTTGCTAGGACGAACACTGAAGCTTTCTTT. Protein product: CSVARTNTEAFF.

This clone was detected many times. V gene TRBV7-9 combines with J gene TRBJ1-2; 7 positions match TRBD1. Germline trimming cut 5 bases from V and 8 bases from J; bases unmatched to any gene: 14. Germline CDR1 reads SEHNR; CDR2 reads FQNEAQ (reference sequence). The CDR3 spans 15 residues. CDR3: CASSPETTGAAGYTF. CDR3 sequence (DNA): TGTGCCAGCAGCCCTGAAACAACAGGGGCCGCCGGCTACACCTTC.

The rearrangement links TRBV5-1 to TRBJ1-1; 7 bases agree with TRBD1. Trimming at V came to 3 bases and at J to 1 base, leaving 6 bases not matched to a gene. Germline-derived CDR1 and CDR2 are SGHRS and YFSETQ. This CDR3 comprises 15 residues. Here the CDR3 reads CASSSHRGSNTEAFF. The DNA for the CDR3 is TGCGCCAGCAGCTCACACAGGGGCTCGAACACTGAAGCTTTCTTT.

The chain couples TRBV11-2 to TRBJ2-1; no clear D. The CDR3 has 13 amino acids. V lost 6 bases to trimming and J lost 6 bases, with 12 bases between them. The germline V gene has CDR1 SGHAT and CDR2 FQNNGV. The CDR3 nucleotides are TGTGCCAGCAGAAAGTTTTCACTCAATGAGCAGTTCTTC. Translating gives CASRKFSLNEQFF.

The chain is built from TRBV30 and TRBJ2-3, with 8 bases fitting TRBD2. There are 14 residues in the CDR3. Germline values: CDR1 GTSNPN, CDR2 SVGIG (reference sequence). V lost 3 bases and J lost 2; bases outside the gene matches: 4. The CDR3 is CAWSVSGTTDTQYF. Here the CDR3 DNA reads TGTGCCTGGAGCGTTAGCGGGACCACAGATACGCAGTATTTT.

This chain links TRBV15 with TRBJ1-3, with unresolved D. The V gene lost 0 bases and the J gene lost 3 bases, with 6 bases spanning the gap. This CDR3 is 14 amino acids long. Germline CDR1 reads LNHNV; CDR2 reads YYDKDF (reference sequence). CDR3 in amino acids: CATSRDLGGNTIYF. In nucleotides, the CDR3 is TGTGCCACCAGCAGAGATCTCGGTGGAAACACCATATATTTT.

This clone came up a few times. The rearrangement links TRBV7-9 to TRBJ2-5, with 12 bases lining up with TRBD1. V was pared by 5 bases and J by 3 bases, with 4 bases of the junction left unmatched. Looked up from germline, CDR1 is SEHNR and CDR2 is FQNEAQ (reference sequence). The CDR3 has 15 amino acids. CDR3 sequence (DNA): TGTGCCAGCAGCCTGGGACAGGGGGCGGAAGAGACCCAGTACTTC. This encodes CASSLGQGAEETQYF.

This chain's CDR3 is CASSFISGANVLTF. The CDR3, as DNA: TGTGCCAGCAGTTTTATCTCTGGGGCCAACGTCCTGACTTTC. This chain uses TRBV27 with TRBJ2-6; D gene unclear. V lost 3 bases, J lost 0 bases, and 3 bases lay in between. The germline V gene has CDR1 MNHEY and CDR2 SMNVEV (reference sequence). CDR3 length equals 14 residues.

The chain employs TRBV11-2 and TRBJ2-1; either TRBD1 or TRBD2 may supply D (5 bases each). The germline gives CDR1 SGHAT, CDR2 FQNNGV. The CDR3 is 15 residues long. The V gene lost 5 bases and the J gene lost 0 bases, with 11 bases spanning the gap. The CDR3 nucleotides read TGTGCCAGCAGCCTTTCAGGGAGCTCCTACAATGAGCAGTTCTTC. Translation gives CASSLSGSSYNEQFF.

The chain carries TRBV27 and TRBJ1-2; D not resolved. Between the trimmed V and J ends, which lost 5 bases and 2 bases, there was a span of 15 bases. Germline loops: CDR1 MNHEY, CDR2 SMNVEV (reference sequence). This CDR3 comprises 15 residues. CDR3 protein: CASSPTRELNYGYTF. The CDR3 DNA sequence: TGTGCCAGCAGTCCGACGAGGGAGTTAAACTATGGCTACACCTTC.

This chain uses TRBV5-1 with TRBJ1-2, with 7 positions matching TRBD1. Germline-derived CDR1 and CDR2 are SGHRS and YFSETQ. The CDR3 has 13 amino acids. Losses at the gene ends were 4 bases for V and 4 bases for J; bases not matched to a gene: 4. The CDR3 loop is CASSITGAYGYTF. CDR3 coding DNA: TGCGCCAGCAGCATCACAGGGGCCTATGGCTACACCTTC.

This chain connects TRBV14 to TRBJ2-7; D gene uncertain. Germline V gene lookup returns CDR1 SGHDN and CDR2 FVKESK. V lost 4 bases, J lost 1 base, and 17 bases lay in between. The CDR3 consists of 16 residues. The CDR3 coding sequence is TGTGCCAGCAGCCGCCGATGGTCCGACATTTCCTACGAGCAGTACTTC. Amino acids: CASSRRWSDISYEQYF.

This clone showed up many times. CDR3 loop: CASSERPGSGYGELFF. The CDR3 DNA reads as TGTGCCAGCAGTGAGAGGCCCGGGAGTGGATACGGGGAGCTGTTTTTT. The chain couples TRBV6-4 to TRBJ2-2, with D possibly matching TRBD2 (6 bases). Germline CDR1 reads MRHNA; CDR2 reads SNTAGT. V was pared by 3 bases and J by 7 bases, with 18 bases between. The CDR3 sequence is 16 residues long.

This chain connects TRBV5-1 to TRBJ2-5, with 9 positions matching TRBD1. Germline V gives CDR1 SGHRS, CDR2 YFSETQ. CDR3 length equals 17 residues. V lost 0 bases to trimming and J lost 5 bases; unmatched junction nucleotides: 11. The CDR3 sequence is CASSLVPGTGHGETQYF. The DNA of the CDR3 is TGCGCCAGCAGCTTGGTCCCCGGGACAGGGCACGGGGAGACCCAGTACTTC.

The CDR3 here is CASRTFRTGELFF. DNA of the CDR3: TGTGCCAGCAGGACATTTCGCACCGGGGAGCTGTTTTTT. This rearrangement joins TRBV6-5 to TRBJ2-2; D is unclear. The germline gives CDR1 MNHEY, CDR2 SVGAGI. V gave up 6 bases and J gave up 4 bases, with 9 bases separating them. CDR3 length equals 13 residues.

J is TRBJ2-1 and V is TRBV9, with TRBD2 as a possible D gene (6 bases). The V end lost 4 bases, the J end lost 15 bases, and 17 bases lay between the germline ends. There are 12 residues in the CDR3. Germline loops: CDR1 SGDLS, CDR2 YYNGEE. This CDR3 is CASSRESGSRFF. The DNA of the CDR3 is TGTGCCAGCAGCCGGGAGAGTGGTTCTAGGTTCTTC.

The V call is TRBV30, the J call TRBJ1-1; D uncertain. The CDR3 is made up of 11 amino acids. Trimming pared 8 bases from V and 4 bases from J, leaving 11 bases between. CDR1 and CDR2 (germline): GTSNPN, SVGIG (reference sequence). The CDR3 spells CAQSSRTEAFF. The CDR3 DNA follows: TGTGCCCAAAGTTCGCGCACTGAAGCTTTCTTT.

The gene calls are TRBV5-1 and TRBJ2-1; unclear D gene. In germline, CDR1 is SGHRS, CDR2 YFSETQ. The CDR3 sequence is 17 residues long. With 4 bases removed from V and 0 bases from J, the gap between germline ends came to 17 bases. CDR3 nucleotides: TGCGCCAGCAGCCCCTGGAGAAGGGCTAGCTCCTACAATGAGCAGTTCTTC. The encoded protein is CASSPWRRASSYNEQFF.

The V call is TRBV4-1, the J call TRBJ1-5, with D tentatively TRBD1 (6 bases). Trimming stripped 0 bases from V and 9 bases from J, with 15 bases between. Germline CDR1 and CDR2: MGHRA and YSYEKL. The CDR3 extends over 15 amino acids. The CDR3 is CASSQEGGLHGPQHF. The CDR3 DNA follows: TGCGCCAGCAGCCAAGAAGGGGGTTTACACGGGCCCCAGCATTTT.

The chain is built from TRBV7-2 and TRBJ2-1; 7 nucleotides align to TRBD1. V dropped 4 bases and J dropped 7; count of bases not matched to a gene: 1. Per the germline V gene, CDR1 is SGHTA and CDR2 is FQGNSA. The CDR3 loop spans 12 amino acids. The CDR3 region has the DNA TGTGCCAGCAGCTCACAGGGGAATGAGCAGTTCTTC. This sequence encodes CASSSQGNEQFF.

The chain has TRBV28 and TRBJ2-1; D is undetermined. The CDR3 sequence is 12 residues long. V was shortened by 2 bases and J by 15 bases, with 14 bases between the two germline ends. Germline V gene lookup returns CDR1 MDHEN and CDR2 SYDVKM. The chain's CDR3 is CASSLRSPWRFF. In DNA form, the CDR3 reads TGTGCCAGCAGTTTACGGTCCCCGTGGCGGTTCTTC.

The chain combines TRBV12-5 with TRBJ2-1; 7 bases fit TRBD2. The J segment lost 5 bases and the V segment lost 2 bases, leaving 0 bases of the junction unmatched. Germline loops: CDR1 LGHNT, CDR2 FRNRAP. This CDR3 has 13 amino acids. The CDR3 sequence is CASGLSGDNEQFF. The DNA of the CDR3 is TGTGCTAGTGGTTTGAGCGGGGACAATGAGCAGTTCTTC.

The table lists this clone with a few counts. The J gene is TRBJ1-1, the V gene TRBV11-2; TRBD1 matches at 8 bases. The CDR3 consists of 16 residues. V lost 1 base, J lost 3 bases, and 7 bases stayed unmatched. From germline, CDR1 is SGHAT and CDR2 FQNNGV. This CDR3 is CASSLGQGLVDTEAFF. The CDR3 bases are TGTGCCAGCAGCTTAGGACAGGGGTTGGTGGACACTGAAGCTTTCTTT.

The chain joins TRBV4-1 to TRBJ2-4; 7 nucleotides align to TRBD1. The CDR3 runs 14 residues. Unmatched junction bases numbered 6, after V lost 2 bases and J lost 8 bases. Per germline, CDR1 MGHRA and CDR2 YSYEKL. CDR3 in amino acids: CASSQPGQKDIQYF. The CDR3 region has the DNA TGCGCCAGCAGCCAACCGGGACAGAAGGACATTCAGTACTTC.